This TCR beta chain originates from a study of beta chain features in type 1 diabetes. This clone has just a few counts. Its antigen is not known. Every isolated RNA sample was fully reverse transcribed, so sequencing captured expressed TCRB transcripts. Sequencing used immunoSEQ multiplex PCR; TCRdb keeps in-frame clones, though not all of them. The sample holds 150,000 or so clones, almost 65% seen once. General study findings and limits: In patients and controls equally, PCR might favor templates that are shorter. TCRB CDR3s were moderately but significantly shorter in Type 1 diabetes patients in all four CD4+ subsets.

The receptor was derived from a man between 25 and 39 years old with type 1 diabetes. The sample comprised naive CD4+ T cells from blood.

The CDR3 region is CSAGRTAGDIGYTF. In nucleotides, the CDR3 is TGCAGCGCCGGACGGACAGCGGGAGATATAGGCTACACCTTC. The gene calls are TRBV29-1 and TRBJ1-2; D perhaps matches TRBD1 (6 bases). Trimming left V 7 bases short and J 8 bases short, with 23 bases between. This CDR3 contains 14 residues. CDR1 is SQVTM, CDR2 ANQGSEA, per germline.